This T cell receptor (beta chain) was captured by sequencing in a study of shared clonotypes between healthy human individuals. The CDR3 is made up of 16 amino acids. The V and J ends lost 0 bases and 0 bases respectively, with 10 bases between them. Germline CDR1 SGHRS, CDR2 YFSETQ. Generated by immunoSEQ multiplex PCR, the TCRdb table keeps only in-frame clones and is missing some. The table shows around 2.1 million clones, with approximately 94% occurring only once. Sequencing was carried out using naive CD4+ T cells sorted from blood. Noted subset: CD45RA+ positively selected. The chain carries TRBV5-1 and TRBJ1-3, with unresolved D. This TCR was recovered from a man aged 18 to 35 in good health. CDR3 sequence (DNA): TGCGCCAGCAGCTTGGCCGAGGTCTTCTCTGGAAACACCATATATTTT. It codes for CASSLAEVFSGNTIYF. The entire variable domain, with the rest obtained from reference TRBV5-1 and TRBJ1-3, is as follows: KAGVTQTPRYLIKTRGQQVTLSCSPISGHRSVSWYQQTPGQGLQFLFEYFSETQRNKGNFPGRFSGRQFSNSRSEMNVSTLELGDSALYLCASSLAEVFSGNTIYFGEGSWLTVV.